The clone carrying this T cell receptor beta chain was seen once. Its antigen is not known. This sample was taken from a study of shared clonotypes between healthy human individuals. Study at large: Those who served as donors were a couple of women and three men between the ages of 18 and 49.

Germline CDR1 reads MNHNY; CDR2 reads SVGAGI (reference sequence). V shed 2 bases and J shed 1 base, with 9 bases lying between them. CDR3 length: 15 amino acids. Findings and limits, study-wide: A reduction in generation probabilities was seen for non-shared clonotypes relative to those shared by all four donors. Memory subsets generally showed smaller estimated richness than naive subsets did.

As defined, naive CD8 cells were CD45RO-negative and positively selected for CCR7, with terminally differentiated effector memory CD45RA+ cells excluded. All donors qualified as healthy HIV-negative adults and had experienced no recent acute infections or vaccinations. Only in-frame clones appear in the TCRdb table, and some are missing; sequencing was by immunoSEQ multiplex PCR. The data show about 680,000 clones, 92% seen once. Sequenced: naive CD8+ T cells sorted from blood. V and J are TRBV6-6 and TRBJ1-5, with D maybe TRBD1 (5 bases). The TCR comes from a man aged 25 to 45 in good health. CDR3 loop: CASSYTTESNQPQHF. CDR3 DNA sequence: TGTGCCAGCAGTTACACGACAGAGAGCAATCAGCCCCAGCATTTT.